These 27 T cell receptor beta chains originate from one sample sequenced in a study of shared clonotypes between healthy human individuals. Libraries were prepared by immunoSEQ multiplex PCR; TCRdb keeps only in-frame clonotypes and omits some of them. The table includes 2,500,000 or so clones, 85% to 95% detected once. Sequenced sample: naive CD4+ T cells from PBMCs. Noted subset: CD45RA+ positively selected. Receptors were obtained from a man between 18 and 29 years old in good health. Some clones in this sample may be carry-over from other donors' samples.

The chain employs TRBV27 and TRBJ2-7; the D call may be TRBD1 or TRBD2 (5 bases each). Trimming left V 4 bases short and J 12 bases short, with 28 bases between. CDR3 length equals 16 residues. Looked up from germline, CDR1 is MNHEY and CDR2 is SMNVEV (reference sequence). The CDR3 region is CASSSGIRDGFILWYF. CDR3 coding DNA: TGTGCCAGCAGTTCCGGGATAAGGGACGGCTTTATTTTGTGGTACTTC.

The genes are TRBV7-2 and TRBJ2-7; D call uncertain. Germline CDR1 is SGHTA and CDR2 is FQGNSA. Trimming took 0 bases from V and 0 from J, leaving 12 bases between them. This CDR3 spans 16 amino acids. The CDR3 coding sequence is TGTGCCAGCAGCTTAGCATCCAGCCTGGGCTCCTACGAGCAGTACTTC. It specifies CASSLASSLGSYEQYF.

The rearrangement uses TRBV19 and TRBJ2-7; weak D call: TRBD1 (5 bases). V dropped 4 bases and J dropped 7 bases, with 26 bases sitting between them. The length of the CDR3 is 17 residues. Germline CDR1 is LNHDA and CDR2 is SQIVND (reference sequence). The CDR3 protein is CASSTPPSTGVKGEQYF. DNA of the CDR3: TGTGCCAGTAGTACCCCTCCATCGACTGGCGTAAAGGGGGAGCAGTACTTC.

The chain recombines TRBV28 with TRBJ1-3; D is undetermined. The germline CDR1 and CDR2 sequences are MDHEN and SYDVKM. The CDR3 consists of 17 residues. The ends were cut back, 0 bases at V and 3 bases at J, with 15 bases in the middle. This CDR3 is CASSLWGKARRGNTIYF. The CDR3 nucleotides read TGTGCCAGCAGTTTATGGGGCAAGGCGCGACGTGGAAACACCATATATTTT. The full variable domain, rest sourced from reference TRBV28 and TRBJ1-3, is DVKVTQSSRYLVKRTGEKVFLECVQDMDHENMFWYRQDPGLGLRLIYFSYDVKMKEKGDIPEGYSVSREKKERFSLILESASTNQTSMYLCASSLWGKARRGNTIYFGEGSWLTVV.

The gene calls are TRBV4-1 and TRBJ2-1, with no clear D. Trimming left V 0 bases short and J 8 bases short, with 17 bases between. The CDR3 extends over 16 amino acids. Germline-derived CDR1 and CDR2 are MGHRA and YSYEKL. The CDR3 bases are TGCGCCAGCAGCCAAGATAACTTAGTAGTAAGCGATGAGCAGTTCTTC. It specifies CASSQDNLVVSDEQFF.

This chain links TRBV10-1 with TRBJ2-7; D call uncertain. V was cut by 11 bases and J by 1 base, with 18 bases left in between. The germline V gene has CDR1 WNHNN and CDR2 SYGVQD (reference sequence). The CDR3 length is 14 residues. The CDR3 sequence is CAGSLWPKSYEQYF. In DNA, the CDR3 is TGCGCCGGTTCGTTGTGGCCGAAATCCTACGAGCAGTACTTC.

This chain's CDR3 is CASSLSQNTGELFF. In DNA, the CDR3 is TGTGCCAGCAGCTTAAGCCAGAACACCGGGGAGCTGTTTTTT. The gene calls are TRBV11-2 and TRBJ2-2; the D is unclear. The CDR3 has 14 residues. The germline V gene has CDR1 SGHAT and CDR2 FQNNGV. The germline V and J ends were trimmed by 2 bases and 1 base, with 5 bases remaining between them.

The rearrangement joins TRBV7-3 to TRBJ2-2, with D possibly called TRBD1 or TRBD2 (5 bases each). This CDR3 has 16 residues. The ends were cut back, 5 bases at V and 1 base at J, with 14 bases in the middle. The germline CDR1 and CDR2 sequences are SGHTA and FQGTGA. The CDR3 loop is CASSGAGTVNTGELFF. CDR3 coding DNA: TGTGCCAGCAGCGGCGCCGGGACGGTGAACACCGGGGAGCTGTTTTTT. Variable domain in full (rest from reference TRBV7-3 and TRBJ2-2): GAGVSQTPSNKVTEKGKYVELRCDPISGHTALYWYRQSLGQGPEFLIYFQGTGAADDSGLPNDRFFAVRPEGSVSTLKIQRTERGDSAVYLCASSGAGTVNTGELFFGEGSRLTVL.

CDR3: CASSLRQALGQETQYF. The CDR3 DNA follows: TGCGCCAGCAGCTTGCGGCAAGCGTTGGGCCAAGAGACCCAGTACTTC. The chain joins TRBV5-1 to TRBJ2-5, with unresolved D. Trimming stripped 1 base from V and 1 base from J, with 14 bases between. The CDR3 contains 16 residues. Germline-derived CDR1 and CDR2 are SGHRS and YFSETQ.

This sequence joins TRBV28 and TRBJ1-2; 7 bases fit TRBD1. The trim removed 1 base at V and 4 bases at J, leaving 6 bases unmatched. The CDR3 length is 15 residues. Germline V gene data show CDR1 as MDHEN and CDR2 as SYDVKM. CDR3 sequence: CASSLYRGYGYGYTF. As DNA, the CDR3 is TGTGCCAGCAGTTTATACAGGGGTTATGGCTATGGCTACACCTTC.

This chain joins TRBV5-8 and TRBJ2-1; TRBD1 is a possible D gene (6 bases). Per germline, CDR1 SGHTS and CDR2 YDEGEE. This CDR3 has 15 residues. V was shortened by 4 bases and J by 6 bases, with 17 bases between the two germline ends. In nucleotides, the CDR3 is TGTGCCAGCAGCCGAGGGGGATTCACGGGCAATGAGCAGTTCTTC. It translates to CASSRGGFTGNEQFF.

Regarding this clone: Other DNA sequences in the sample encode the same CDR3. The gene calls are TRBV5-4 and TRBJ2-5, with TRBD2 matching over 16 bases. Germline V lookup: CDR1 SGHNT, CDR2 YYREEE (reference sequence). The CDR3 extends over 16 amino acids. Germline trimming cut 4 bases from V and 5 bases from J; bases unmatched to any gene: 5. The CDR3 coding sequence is TGTGCCAGCAGCCCCGGGACTAGCGGGAGGGAGGAGACCCAGTACTTC. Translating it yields CASSPGTSGREETQYF.

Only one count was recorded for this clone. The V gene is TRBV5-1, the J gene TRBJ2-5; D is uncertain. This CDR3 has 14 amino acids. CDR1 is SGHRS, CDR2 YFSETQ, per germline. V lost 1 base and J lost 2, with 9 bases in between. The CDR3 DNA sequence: TGCGCCAGCAGCTTGTTGTCTCATCAAGAGACCCAGTACTTC. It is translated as CASSLLSHQETQYF.

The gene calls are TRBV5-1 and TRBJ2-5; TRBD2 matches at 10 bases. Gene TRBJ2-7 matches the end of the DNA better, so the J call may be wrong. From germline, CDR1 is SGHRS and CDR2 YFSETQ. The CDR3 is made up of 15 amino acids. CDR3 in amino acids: CASRLGTSATYEQYF. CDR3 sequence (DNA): TGCGCCAGCAGGCTAGGGACTAGCGCTACCTACGAGCAGTACTTC.

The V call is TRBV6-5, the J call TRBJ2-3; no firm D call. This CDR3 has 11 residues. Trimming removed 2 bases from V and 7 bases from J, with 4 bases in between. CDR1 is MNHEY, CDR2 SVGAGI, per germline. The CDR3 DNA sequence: TGTGCCAGCAGTTACGGGAATACGCAGTATTTT. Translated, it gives CASSYGNTQYF.

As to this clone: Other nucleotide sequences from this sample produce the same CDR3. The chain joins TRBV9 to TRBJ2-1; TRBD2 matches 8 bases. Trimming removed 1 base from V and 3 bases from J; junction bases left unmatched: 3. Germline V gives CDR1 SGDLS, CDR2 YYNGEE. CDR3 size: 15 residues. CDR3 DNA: TGTGCCAGCAGCGTAAGCGGGAGTCTCTACAATGAGCAGTTCTTC. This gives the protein CASSVSGSLYNEQFF.

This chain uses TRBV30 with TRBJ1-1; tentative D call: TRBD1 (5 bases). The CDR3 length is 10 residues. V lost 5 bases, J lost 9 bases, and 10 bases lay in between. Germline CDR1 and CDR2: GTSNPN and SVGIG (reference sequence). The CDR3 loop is CAWGALKAFF. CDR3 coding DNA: TGTGCCTGGGGGGCCTTAAAAGCTTTCTTT.

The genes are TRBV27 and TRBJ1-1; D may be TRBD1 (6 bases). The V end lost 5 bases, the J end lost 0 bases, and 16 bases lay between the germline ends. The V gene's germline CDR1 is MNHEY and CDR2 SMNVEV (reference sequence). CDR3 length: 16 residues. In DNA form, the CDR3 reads TGTGCCAGCAGTCGAAAACCGGGACAACTGAACACTGAAGCTTTCTTT. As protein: CASSRKPGQLNTEAFF.

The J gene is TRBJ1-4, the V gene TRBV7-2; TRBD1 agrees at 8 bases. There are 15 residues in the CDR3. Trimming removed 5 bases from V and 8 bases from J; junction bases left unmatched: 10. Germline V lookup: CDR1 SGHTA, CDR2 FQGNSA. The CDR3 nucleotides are TGTGCCAGCAGCCCCCGGACAGGGACGTCCGAAAAACTGTTTTTT. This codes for CASSPRTGTSEKLFF.

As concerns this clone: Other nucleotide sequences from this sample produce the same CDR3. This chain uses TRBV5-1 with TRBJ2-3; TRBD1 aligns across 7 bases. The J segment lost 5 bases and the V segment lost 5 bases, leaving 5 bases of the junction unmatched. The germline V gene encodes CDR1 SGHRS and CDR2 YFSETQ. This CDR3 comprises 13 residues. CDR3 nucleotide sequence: TGCGCCAGCAGTAAAACAGGGGAAGATACGCAGTATTTT. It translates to CASSKTGEDTQYF.

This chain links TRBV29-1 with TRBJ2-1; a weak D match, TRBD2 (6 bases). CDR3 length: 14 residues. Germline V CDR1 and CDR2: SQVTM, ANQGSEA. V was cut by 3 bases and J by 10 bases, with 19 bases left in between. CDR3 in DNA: TGCAGCGTTGAGGGGGGATCGGGGACCCCCGAGCAGTTCTTC. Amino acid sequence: CSVEGGSGTPEQFF.

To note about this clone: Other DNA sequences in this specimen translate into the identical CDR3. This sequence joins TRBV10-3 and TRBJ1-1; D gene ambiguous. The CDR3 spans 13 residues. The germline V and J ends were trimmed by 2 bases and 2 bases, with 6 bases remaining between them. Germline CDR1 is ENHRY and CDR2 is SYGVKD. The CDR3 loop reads CAISEGRNTEAFF. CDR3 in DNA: TGTGCCATCAGTGAGGGGAGAAACACTGAAGCTTTCTTT.

The CDR3 spells CASSGGTSGRAREQYF. The CDR3 DNA follows: TGTGCCAGCAGCGGGGGGACTAGCGGGAGGGCGAGGGAGCAGTACTTC. This sequence joins TRBV7-2 and TRBJ2-7, with 16 positions matching TRBD2. Germline V lookup: CDR1 SGHTA, CDR2 FQGNSA. V shed 5 bases and J 7 bases; nucleotides not matched to a gene: 8. This CDR3 comprises 16 residues.

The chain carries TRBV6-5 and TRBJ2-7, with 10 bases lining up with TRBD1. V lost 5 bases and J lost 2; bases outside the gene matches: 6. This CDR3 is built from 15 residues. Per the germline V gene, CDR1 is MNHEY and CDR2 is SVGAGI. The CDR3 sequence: CASSRSGQGAYEQYF. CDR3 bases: TGTGCCAGCAGTCGCTCTGGACAGGGGGCCTACGAGCAGTACTTC.

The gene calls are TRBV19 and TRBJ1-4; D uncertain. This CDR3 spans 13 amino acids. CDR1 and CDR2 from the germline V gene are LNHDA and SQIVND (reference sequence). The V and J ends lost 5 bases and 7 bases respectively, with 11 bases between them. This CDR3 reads CASSPRRAEKLFF. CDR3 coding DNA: TGTGCCAGTAGTCCGCGACGGGCTGAAAAACTGTTTTTT.

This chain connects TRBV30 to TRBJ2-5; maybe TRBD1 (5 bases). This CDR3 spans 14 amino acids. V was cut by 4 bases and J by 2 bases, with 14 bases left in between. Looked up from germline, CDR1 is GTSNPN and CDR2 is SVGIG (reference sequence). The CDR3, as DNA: TGTGCCTGGAACCTCCAGGGTTTTCAAGAGACCCAGTACTTC. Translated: CAWNLQGFQETQYF.

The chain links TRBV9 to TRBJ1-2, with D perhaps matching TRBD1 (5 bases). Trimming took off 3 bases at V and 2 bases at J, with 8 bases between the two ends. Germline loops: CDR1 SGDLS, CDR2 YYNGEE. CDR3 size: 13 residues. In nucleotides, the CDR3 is TGTGCCAGCAGCGGCTACAGGAACTATGGCTACACCTTC. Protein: CASSGYRNYGYTF.